These 8 T cell receptor beta chains originate from one sample sequenced in a study of cytomegalovirus exposure and HLA in healthy donors. The study ran its PCR with 60 Vbeta and 13 Jbeta primers. Sequencing used immunoSEQ multiplex PCR; TCRdb keeps in-frame clones, though not all of them. There are about 94,000 clones in the sample; about three quarters occur only once, and 7% to 9% lies in the top ten. The sample taken for sequencing was PBMCs. These TCRs come from a man in his forties in good health and CMV-seropositive.

This clone was observed a handful of times. The chain joins TRBV2 to TRBJ2-7; no clear D. Germline CDR1 and CDR2: SNHLY and FYNNEI. V lost 5 bases and J lost 6, with 8 bases in between. The CDR3 is 11 residues long. CDR3: CASSYISEQYF. As DNA, the CDR3 is TGTGCCAGCAGTTACATCTCCGAGCAGTACTTC. Supplemented by reference TRBV2 and TRBJ2-7, the full variable domain reads EPEVTQTPSHQVTQMGQEVILRCVPISNHLYFYWYRQILGQKVEFLVSFYNNEISEKSEIFDDQFSVERPDGSNFTLKIRSTKLEDSAMYFCASSYISEQYFGPGTRLTVT.

The chain joins TRBV11-3 to TRBJ2-1, with 8 bases fitting TRBD2. Germline values: CDR1 SGHNT, CDR2 YENEEA. The CDR3 extends over 12 amino acids. Losses at the gene ends were 5 bases for V and 10 bases for J; bases not matched to a gene: 4. The CDR3 spells CASSTASGEQFF. CDR3 nucleotides: TGTGCCAGCAGCACCGCTAGCGGGGAGCAGTTCTTC. The full variable domain, its missing parts supplied by reference TRBV11-3 and TRBJ2-1, is EAGVVQSPRYKIIEKKQPVAFWCNPISGHNTLYWYLQNLGQGPELLIRYENEEAVDDSQLPKDRFSAERLKGVDSTLKIQPAELGDSAVYLCASSTASGEQFFGPGTRLTVL.

The chain has TRBV6-1 and TRBJ1-5, with D hard to call. There are 15 residues in the CDR3. V was cut by 11 bases and J by 4 bases, with 21 bases left in between. CDR1 is MNHNS and CDR2 is SASEGT in the germline V gene. Here the CDR3 DNA reads TGTGCCGCGATCCCCGCGCAGGATTCTAATCAGCCCCAGCATTTT. Its protein product is CAAIPAQDSNQPQHF.

The chain carries TRBV19 and TRBJ2-5; possibly TRBD2 for D (6 bases). CDR1 LNHDA and CDR2 SQIVND come from the germline V gene (reference sequence). The V gene lost 7 bases and the J gene lost 5 bases, with 17 bases spanning the gap. CDR3 size: 14 residues. The DNA for the CDR3 is TGTGCCAGTACCCCGGGAGCCTCGGGGGAGACCCAGTACTTC. As protein: CASTPGASGETQYF.

The V gene is TRBV19, the J gene TRBJ1-1; possible D gene TRBD1, 6 bases. The CDR3 consists of 14 residues. CDR1 and CDR2 (germline): LNHDA, SQIVND (reference sequence). Trimming pared 1 base from V and 1 base from J, leaving 7 bases between. CDR3 region: CASSIGTENTEAFF. The CDR3 coding sequence is TGTGCCAGTAGTATAGGGACAGAGAACACTGAAGCTTTCTTT.

The V call is TRBV5-8, the J call TRBJ1-2; D ambiguous. This CDR3 spans 14 amino acids. Germline lookup yields CDR1 SGHTS and CDR2 YDEGEE. V was trimmed by 4 bases and J by 6 bases, leaving 16 bases between them. CDR3 loop: CASSLALQVDGYTF. CDR3 DNA: TGTGCCAGCAGCCTGGCCCTTCAGGTGGATGGCTACACCTTC. Full variable domain (outside the CDR3, taken from reference TRBV5-8 and TRBJ1-2): EAGVTQSPTHLIKTRGQQATLRCSPISGHTSVYWYQQALGLGLQFLLWYDEGEERNRGNFPPRFSGRQFPNYSSELNVNALELEDSALYLCASSLALQVDGYTFGSGTRLTVV.

This clone appeared a single time. The chain is built from TRBV6-1 and TRBJ1-2; possible D gene TRBD1, 5 bases. Germline V gives CDR1 MNHNS, CDR2 SASEGT. The germline V and J ends were trimmed by 7 bases and 4 bases, with 16 bases remaining between them. CDR3 length: 14 amino acids. CDR3 sequence (DNA): TGTGCCAGCATCTGGGGCCGGGAGGGCTATGGCTACACCTTC. Protein: CASIWGREGYGYTF.

This chain connects TRBV19 to TRBJ1-2; the match to TRBD1 covers 11 bases. The germline gives CDR1 LNHDA, CDR2 SQIVND (reference sequence). The CDR3 runs 12 residues. V trimming: 9 bases; J trimming: 4 bases; junction bases outside the gene matches: 1. The CDR3 here is CASGTGGYGYTF. For the CDR3, the DNA is TGTGCCAGCGGGACAGGGGGCTATGGCTACACCTTC.